These 26 T cell receptor beta chains were all obtained from the same sample, sequenced in a study of T cell responses to AZD1222 COVID-19 vaccine. Method: immunoSEQ multiplex PCR; TCRdb's copy keeps in-frame clones and lacks some. The sample gives 110,000 or so clones, about 89% of which show up once; 7.1% is in the top ten. Sequenced material: peripheral blood, taken 28 days after the second AZD1222 dose. The source of these receptors is an adult who received the AZD1222 COVID-19 vaccine.

The J gene is TRBJ1-4, the V gene TRBV7-2; D might be TRBD1 (5 bases). The CDR3 has 16 residues. Germline CDR1 and CDR2: SGHTA and FQGNSA. V was clipped by 1 base and J by 8 bases, with 17 bases between them. The CDR3 spells CASSLDGTRSGEKLFF. The CDR3 DNA follows: TGTGCCAGCAGCTTAGATGGGACCAGATCGGGAGAAAAACTGTTTTTT.

The V gene is TRBV9, the J gene TRBJ2-6, with 12 bases identical to TRBD1. After removal of 4 bases from V and 0 bases from J, the junction contained 14 bases not matched to a gene. Germline V gene data show CDR1 as SGDLS and CDR2 as YYNGEE. The CDR3 is made up of 21 amino acids. CDR3: CASSIAGTGGAGSSGANVLTF. The CDR3 DNA is TGTGCCAGCAGCATCGCCGGGACAGGGGGCGCAGGGTCCTCTGGGGCCAACGTCCTGACTTTC.

This clone turned up a few times. The rearrangement links TRBV29-1 to TRBJ1-4, with 11 positions matching TRBD1. Trimming removed 5 bases from V and 7 bases from J; junction bases left unmatched: 3. This CDR3 spans 13 amino acids. The germline CDR1 and CDR2 sequences are SQVTM and ANQGSEA. The CDR3 spells CSVPGTGGEKLFF. The CDR3 DNA reads as TGCAGCGTTCCCGGGACAGGGGGTGAAAAACTGTTTTTT.

The chain joins TRBV7-9 to TRBJ1-2; 8 bases map to TRBD1. CDR1 and CDR2 from the germline V gene are SEHNR and FQNEAQ (reference sequence). This CDR3 comprises 13 residues. The J segment lost 4 bases and the V segment lost 5 bases, leaving 3 bases of the junction unmatched. Here the CDR3 reads CASSIRGPYGYTF. As DNA, the CDR3 is TGTGCCAGCAGCATCAGGGGGCCCTATGGCTACACCTTC.

The chain couples TRBV13 to TRBJ2-1; 10 nucleotides match TRBD2. The CDR3 covers 17 residues. The V segment lost 0 bases and the J segment 8 bases; nucleotides outside the gene matches: 10. Germline CDR1 PRHDT, CDR2 FYEKMQ (reference sequence). This CDR3 is CASSLGQSGRVGDEQFF. The CDR3 bases are TGTGCCAGCAGCTTAGGCCAGAGCGGGAGGGTTGGGGATGAGCAGTTCTTC.

The chain recombines TRBV6-5 with TRBJ1-5; D perhaps matches TRBD1 (5 bases). Germline CDR1 is MNHEY and CDR2 is SVGAGI. The CDR3 extends over 15 amino acids. Deletions cut 0 bases from V and 2 bases from J, with 8 bases between. CDR3 DNA: TGTGCCAGCAGTTACTCCTCACAGGGCAATCAGCCCCAGCATTTT. Translated: CASSYSSQGNQPQHF.

This clone has only a few counts. The V call is TRBV7-9, the J call TRBJ1-4, with D perhaps TRBD1 (5 bases). The CDR3 totals 15 residues. The V end lost 5 bases, the J end lost 5 bases, and 15 bases lay between the germline ends. The germline CDR1 and CDR2 sequences are SEHNR and FQNEAQ (reference sequence). The CDR3 region has the DNA TGTGCCAGCAGCCCACGACCCCAGGGAAATGAAAAACTGTTTTTT. This encodes CASSPRPQGNEKLFF.

This clone turned up a few times. This chain connects TRBV11-2 to TRBJ1-2, with TRBD1 matching 8 bases. Unmatched junction bases numbered 3, after V lost 6 bases and J lost 3 bases. Looked up from germline, CDR1 is SGHAT and CDR2 is FQNNGV. This CDR3 comprises 13 residues. CDR3 DNA sequence: TGTGCCAGCAGGCCACAGGGGGACTATGGCTACACCTTC. It is translated as CASRPQGDYGYTF. Based on the CDR3 plus reference TRBV11-2 and TRBJ1-2, the full variable domain is EAGVAQSPRYKIIEKRQSVAFWCNPISGHATLYWYQQILGQGPKLLIQFQNNGVVDDSQLPKDRFSAERLKGVDSTLKIQPAKLEDSAVYLCASRPQGDYGYTFGSGTRLTVV.

J is TRBJ2-3 and V is TRBV7-8; no clear D. Germline V gene data show CDR1 as SGHVS and CDR2 as FQNEAQ. V lost 5 bases to trimming and J lost 2 bases, with 14 bases between them. This CDR3 spans 15 amino acids. As DNA, the CDR3 is TGTGCCAGCAGCGCAAATAAGGGTCACACAGATACGCAGTATTTT. This sequence encodes CASSANKGHTDTQYF.

The rearrangement links TRBV5-1 to TRBJ2-2, with a possible D match to TRBD1 (6 bases). This CDR3 is built from 14 residues. The ends were cut back, 2 bases at V and 6 bases at J, with 11 bases in the middle. Germline V gene data show CDR1 as SGHRS and CDR2 as YFSETQ. CDR3 region: CASSFSTGSGELFF. The CDR3 DNA sequence: TGCGCCAGCAGCTTTTCAACAGGGTCCGGGGAGCTGTTTTTT.

The J gene is TRBJ2-1, the V gene TRBV6-5, with 9 bases fitting TRBD2. After removal of 5 bases from V and 3 bases from J, the junction contained 5 bases not matched to a gene. This CDR3 has 15 amino acids. Germline lookup yields CDR1 MNHEY and CDR2 SVGAGI. DNA for the CDR3: TGTGCCAGCAGTAGATTAGCGGGGGACTACAATGAGCAGTTCTTC. It yields the protein CASSRLAGDYNEQFF.

V gene TRBV7-8 combines with J gene TRBJ2-7, with TRBD1 matching over 8 bases. Germline CDR1 reads SGHVS; CDR2 reads FQNEAQ. V shed 3 bases and J 4 bases; nucleotides not matched to a gene: 8. The CDR3 covers 15 residues. CDR3 sequence reads: CASSFPRTGRYEQYF. The CDR3, as DNA: TGTGCCAGCAGCTTTCCCAGGACAGGGCGGTACGAGCAGTACTTC.

This clone was picked up a small number of times. CDR3 in DNA: TGTGCCAGCCGGGCGGGTCTCCACTACGAGCAGTACTTC. Translating it yields CASRAGLHYEQYF. The V call is TRBV28, the J call TRBJ2-7; TRBD2 might be the D (5 bases). The CDR3 is made up of 13 amino acids. V lost 8 bases and J 3 bases, leaving 14 bases between the germline ends. The germline gives CDR1 MDHEN, CDR2 SYDVKM.

This clone was detected only once. The J gene is TRBJ2-7, the V gene TRBV5-1; no clear D. CDR1 is SGHRS, CDR2 YFSETQ, per germline. This CDR3 is built from 15 residues. V lost 2 bases to trimming and J lost 1 base, with 13 bases between them. The CDR3 nucleotides read TGCGCCAGCAGCTTCGGAAGGTTCAATTCCTACGAGCAGTACTTC. This codes for CASSFGRFNSYEQYF.

The rearrangement uses TRBV18 and TRBJ1-3, with no clear D. Germline CDR1 KGHSH, CDR2 LQKENI. Between the trimmed V and J ends, which lost 3 bases and 0 bases, there was a span of 9 bases. This CDR3 is built from 15 residues. The DNA of the CDR3 is TGTGCCAGCTCACCCTCGATCGGCTCTGGAAACACCATATATTTT. Translated, it gives CASSPSIGSGNTIYF.

In this sample, this clone turned up once. The chain combines TRBV6-1 with TRBJ1-6, with TRBD1 as a possible D gene (5 bases). The germline V gene has CDR1 MNHNS and CDR2 SASEGT. The CDR3 is made up of 17 amino acids. V was trimmed by 4 bases and J by 7 bases, leaving 20 bases between them. The CDR3 region is CASSGDRRQRQNSPLHF. Written as DNA, the CDR3 is TGTGCCAGCAGTGGGGACCGTAGACAGAGACAAAATTCACCCCTCCACTTT.

This rearrangement joins TRBV5-4 to TRBJ2-1; 9 positions match TRBD2. With V trimmed by 4 bases and J by 2 bases, 4 bases remained unmatched. Germline CDR1 reads SGHNT; CDR2 reads YYREEE (reference sequence). There are 15 residues in the CDR3. The CDR3 region is CASSPTSGPYNEQFF. In nucleotides, the CDR3 is TGTGCCAGCAGCCCGACTAGCGGTCCCTACAATGAGCAGTTCTTC. Full variable domain (outside the CDR3, taken from reference TRBV5-4 and TRBJ2-1): ETGVTQSPTHLIKTRGQQVTLRCSSQSGHNTVSWYQQALGQGPQFIFQYYREEENGRGNFPPRFSGLQFPNYSSELNVNALELDDSALYLCASSPTSGPYNEQFFGPGTRLTVL.

The chain employs TRBV2 and TRBJ1-1, with 7 positions matching TRBD1. The CDR3 is 16 residues long. Per germline, CDR1 SNHLY and CDR2 FYNNEI. Trimming cost V 6 bases and J 2 bases; bases outside gene matches: 12. The CDR3 region has the DNA TGTGCCAGCAGCCTTACAGGGGTATGGTCAAACACTGAAGCTTTCTTT. It encodes CASSLTGVWSNTEAFF.

This sequence joins TRBV24-1 and TRBJ2-1; D is ambiguous. V gave up 2 bases and J gave up 0 bases, with 10 bases separating them. The CDR3 totals 16 residues. Germline CDR1 is KGHDR and CDR2 is SFDVKD. The CDR3 coding sequence is TGTGCCACCAGTGATTCAAGCCGTCGCTCCTACAATGAGCAGTTCTTC. Translating gives CATSDSSRRSYNEQFF.

The chain joins TRBV6-5 to TRBJ1-1; a weak D match, TRBD1 (6 bases). Trimming shortened V by 9 bases and J by 6 bases, and 17 bases separated the two germline ends. The CDR3 length is 13 residues. CDR1 is MNHEY and CDR2 is SVGAGI in the germline V gene. The CDR3 is CASGGGPAAEAFF. In DNA form, the CDR3 reads TGTGCCAGTGGAGGGGGGCCGGCGGCTGAAGCTTTCTTT.

This chain joins TRBV5-1 and TRBJ2-1, with unresolved D. The V gene lost 4 bases and the J gene lost 5 bases, with 13 bases spanning the gap. Germline CDR1 SGHRS, CDR2 YFSETQ. The CDR3 covers 14 residues. CDR3: CASSVRRLDNEQFF. As DNA, the CDR3 is TGCGCCAGCAGCGTCCGGCGCCTCGACAATGAGCAGTTCTTC.

CDR3 amino acids: CASRIPGPEQTDTQYF. CDR3 DNA: TGTGCCAGCAGGATTCCGGGTCCCGAACAAACAGATACGCAGTATTTT. The chain links TRBV28 to TRBJ2-3; no definite D call. CDR3 size: 16 residues. V lost 6 bases and J lost 3, with 19 bases in between. Looked up from germline, CDR1 is MDHEN and CDR2 is SYDVKM.

The V and J genes are TRBV7-8 and TRBJ1-5, with no clear D. V lost 0 bases to trimming and J lost 3 bases, with 9 bases between them. The germline V gene has CDR1 SGHVS and CDR2 FQNEAQ. The CDR3 is 15 residues long. CDR3 in DNA: TGTGCCAGCAGCTTAGCCTCGGTAACCAATCAGCCCCAGCATTTT. Translating it yields CASSLASVTNQPQHF.

The rearrangement links TRBV6-2 or TRBV6-3 to TRBJ1-4, with D perhaps matching TRBD1 (5 bases). Germline V gene lookup returns CDR1 MNHEY and CDR2 SVGEGT. V was pared by 4 bases and J by 8 bases, with 14 bases between. This CDR3 contains 14 residues. The CDR3: CASSSRDAREKLFF. The CDR3 nucleotides are TGTGCCAGCAGTTCGCGGGACGCTAGGGAAAAACTGTTTTTT.

This sequence joins TRBV19 and TRBJ2-7; D perhaps matches TRBD1 (5 bases). Looked up from germline, CDR1 is LNHDA and CDR2 is SQIVND (reference sequence). V was clipped by 2 bases and J by 4 bases, with 6 bases between them. This CDR3 has 12 residues. Written as DNA, the CDR3 is TGTGCCAGTAGTATACAGGGTTACGAGCAGTACTTC. Translated, it gives CASSIQGYEQYF.

The rearrangement links TRBV5-1 to TRBJ1-2, with TRBD1 identical over 7 bases. Germline V gene sequence: CDR1 SGHRS, CDR2 YFSETQ. V shed 0 bases and J 0 bases; nucleotides not matched to a gene: 2. CDR3 length: 15 residues. CDR3 sequence (DNA): TGCGCCAGCAGCTTGGCCCAGGGGGCTAACTATGGCTACACCTTC. Translated: CASSLAQGANYGYTF.